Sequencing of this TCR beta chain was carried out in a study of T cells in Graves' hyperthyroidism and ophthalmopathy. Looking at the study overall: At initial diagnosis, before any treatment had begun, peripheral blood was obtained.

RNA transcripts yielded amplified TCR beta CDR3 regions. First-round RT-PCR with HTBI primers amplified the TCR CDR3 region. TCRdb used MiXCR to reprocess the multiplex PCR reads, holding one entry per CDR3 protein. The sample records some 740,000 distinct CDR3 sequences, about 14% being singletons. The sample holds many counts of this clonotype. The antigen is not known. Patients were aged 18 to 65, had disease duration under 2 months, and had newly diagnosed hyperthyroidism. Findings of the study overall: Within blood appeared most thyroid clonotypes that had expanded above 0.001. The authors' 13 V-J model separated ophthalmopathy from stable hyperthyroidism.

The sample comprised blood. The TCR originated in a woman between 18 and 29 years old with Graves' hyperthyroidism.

CDR3 sequence: CASSLFTRTSRTQYF. The CDR3 coding sequence is TGTGCCAGCAGTTTATTTACCAGGACTAGTCGAACGCAGTATTTT. The chain uses TRBV28 and TRBJ2-3; 7 nucleotides line up with TRBD2. The CDR3 runs 15 residues. V gave up 1 base and J gave up 9 bases; unmatched junction bases: 10. The germline gives CDR1 MDHEN, CDR2 SYDVKM.